This T cell receptor beta chain was recorded in a study of T cells in localized non-small cell lung cancer (dated by TCRdb to 2019 to 2021). In the study overall: The study examined T cell repertoires in approximately 240 patients with early-stage NSCLC and compared tumors with uninvolved tumor-adjacent lungs. The mean age of the NSCLC patients was under 70 years, with 130 or so men and approximately 100 women. All 250 or so NSCLC patients in the cohort were treatment-naive and had localized lung tumors that were resected.

On this clone itself: The target of this receptor is not known. No base quality information exists; no much larger clone differs at one position.

Overall study results and their limits: The highest T cell clonality was observed in uninvolved tumor-adjacent lung, where clonality exceeded that of tumor, suggesting that antigenic responses were more focused in uninvolved tumor-adjacent lung. Because of the exploratory design, TCR variables were selected using unadjusted p-values without false-discovery rate correction. Longer overall survival was associated with higher T cell density in blood, whereas shorter survival was associated with higher clonality in adjacent lung. Because multi-region tumor sequencing was not performed, intratumor heterogeneity could not be ruled out. A median of about 50 of the top 100 tumor clones turned up in the paired uninvolved adjacent lung, and roughly 28 of those clones also ranked among the top 100 of that same adjacent lung.

CDR1 SGHDT and CDR2 YYEEEE were looked up in the germline V gene. The V end loses 5 bases and the J end loses 9 bases, and a stretch of 12 bases separates them. The CDR3 holds 13 amino acids from the cysteine to the phenylalanine. CDR3 DNA only is kept here, 39 bases in frame from base 1. TCR beta CDR3 regions were sequenced from DNA using the immunoSEQ Assay. On the study's bioinformatics: To compute T cell density, TCR beta template counts were normalized to usable DNA, which was estimated by amplifying housekeeping genes. The preseqR package was used to estimate richness by extrapolating to 400,000 templates for PBMC samples and to 120,000 templates for tissue samples. Clonality was taken to be one minus Pielou's evenness. Differential abundance testing on productive amino-acid clonotypes, with a minimum total count of 5 and an alpha of 0.1, was used to identify tissue-enriched TCRs. The Jaccard Index and the Morisita Overlap Index were used to measure how much the repertoires overlapped between compartments. TCR beta CDR3s were clustered by GLIPH together with public tetramer-defined viral CDR3s, and at least three viral sequences plus V-gene enrichment were required for viral motifs. TCRdb mirrors the immuneACCESS table, restricted to in-frame sequences. Some clones are absent from its copies; in checked studies, under half trace to an unresolved V gene, and the reason for the others is unknown. V, J and clone size derive from that table, while D and trimming were established from the DNA sequence. A total of more than 45,000 clones appear in this sample, approximately 90% of them only once. The ten largest account for more than 2% of the sample.

At diagnosis, peripheral blood, uninvolved tumor-adjacent lung and tumor were collected and were preserved as a mix of fresh-frozen and FFPE material. Blood samples were analyzed as peripheral blood mononuclear cells for TCR repertoire profiling. Here the sequenced sample was PBMCs, taken before any cancer treatment. The chain joins TRBV5-6 to TRBJ1-6, and possibly TRBD1, on 5 matching bases. This TCR derives from a man aged 40 to 70 with stage II lung adenocarcinoma. The DNA sequence is as follows: TGTGCCAGCAGTGGCCAGGGAGGTTCACCCCTCCACTTT. Its amino acids are CASSGQGGSPLHF.